These 9 T cell receptor beta chains were sequenced from one sample in a study of cytomegalovirus exposure and HLA in healthy donors. The PCR used 60 Vbeta and 13 Jbeta primers. Data came from immunoSEQ multiplex PCR; TCRdb stores just in-frame clones and leaves some out. Of around 100,000 clones listed, about 80% are singletons. The sample taken for sequencing was PBMCs. The receptors here all came from a woman in her 30s in good health and CMV-seropositive.

This clone was counted a few times. This chain connects TRBV7-2 to TRBJ2-5; 11 bases line up with TRBD2. CDR1 and CDR2 from the germline V gene are SGHTA and FQGNSA. This CDR3 has 17 amino acids. The V and J ends lost 1 base and 4 bases, in that order; junction bases with no gene match: 8. CDR3 DNA: TGTGCCAGCAGCTTAGGGTCCCTAGCGGGAGGTGGAGAGACCCAGTACTTC. Amino acids: CASSLGSLAGGGETQYF.

V gene TRBV27 combines with J gene TRBJ2-6; D is perhaps TRBD2 (6 bases). Trimming left V 3 bases short and J 1 base short, with 10 bases between. The germline V gene has CDR1 MNHEY and CDR2 SMNVEV (reference sequence). There are 16 residues in the CDR3. The CDR3 nucleotides are TGTGCCAGCAGTTTCACGGGGGTATCTGGGGCCAACGTCCTGACTTTC. Protein: CASSFTGVSGANVLTF. Full variable domain (rest looked up from reference TRBV27 and TRBJ2-6): EAQVTQNPRYLITVTGKKLTVTCSQNMNHEYMSWYRQDPGLGLRQIYYSMNVEVTDKGDVPEGYKVSRKEKRNFPLILESPSPNQTSLYFCASSFTGVSGANVLTFGAGSRLTVL.

This sequence joins TRBV6-5 and TRBJ2-1; D is unclear. Germline V lookup: CDR1 MNHEY, CDR2 SVGAGI. The ends were cut back, 2 bases at V and 3 bases at J, with 11 bases in the middle. The CDR3 is 15 residues long. CDR3 DNA: TGTGCCAGCAGTTACGGTTGGCAGAACTACAATGAGCAGTTCTTC. Protein product: CASSYGWQNYNEQFF.

The chain has TRBV7-2 and TRBJ2-1; TRBD2 matches at 11 bases. This CDR3 comprises 15 residues. J gave up 9 bases and V 5 bases, and 9 bases lay outside the gene matches. Germline CDR1 and CDR2: SGHTA and FQGNSA. The CDR3 DNA follows: TGTGCCAGCAGCAAATATAGCGGGGGGGCTTTTGAGCAGTTCTTC. Translation gives CASSKYSGGAFEQFF.

The genes are TRBV19 and TRBJ2-1, with a weak D call TRBD2 (11 bases). From germline, CDR1 is LNHDA and CDR2 SQIVND (reference sequence). Trimming left V 9 bases short and J 4 bases short, with 40 bases between. The CDR3 is made up of 22 amino acids. CDR3 sequence (DNA): TGTGCCAGCGACCGGAAACCGGGACAGGGGATTAAGACTAGCGGGAAATACAATGAGCAGTTCTTC. Encoded protein: CASDRKPGQGIKTSGKYNEQFF.

V is TRBV19 and J is TRBJ1-2; weak D call: TRBD1 (6 bases). V dropped 5 bases and J dropped 2 bases, with 12 bases sitting between them. This CDR3 region has 14 residues. The germline CDR1 and CDR2 sequences are LNHDA and SQIVND (reference sequence). The CDR3 DNA sequence: TGTGCCAGTAGTCGGACAGATGAGAACTATGGCTACACCTTC. This gives the protein CASSRTDENYGYTF.

The rearrangement uses TRBV19 and TRBJ1-2; possibly TRBD1 for D (6 bases). Trimming stripped 8 bases from V and 0 bases from J, with 13 bases between. CDR1 is LNHDA, CDR2 SQIVND, per germline (reference sequence). The CDR3 runs 14 residues. CDR3 nucleotide sequence: TGTGCCAGTCACCACAGGGCCTCTAACTATGGCTACACCTTC. It encodes CASHHRASNYGYTF.

This chain uses TRBV6-1 with TRBJ1-1; tentative D call: TRBD1 (5 bases). The length of the CDR3 is 15 residues. Germline CDR1 MNHNS, CDR2 SASEGT. V was clipped by 6 bases and J by 4 bases, with 18 bases between them. The CDR3 DNA reads TGTGCCAGCAGCGAAACGGGGGGAGAGGGCACTGAAGCTTTCTTT. Translated: CASSETGGEGTEAFF.

V gene TRBV30 combines with J gene TRBJ2-7; TRBD1 agrees at 10 bases. Trimming took 4 bases from V and 2 from J; bases not matched to a gene: 14. Germline CDR1 GTSNPN, CDR2 SVGIG (reference sequence). The CDR3 loop spans 17 amino acids. CDR3 region: CAWISALTGTGAYEQYF. The CDR3 DNA reads as TGTGCCTGGATTTCGGCGCTAACCGGGACAGGGGCCTACGAGCAGTACTTC. The entire variable domain, with the rest obtained from reference TRBV30 and TRBJ2-7, is as follows: SQTIHQWPATLVQPVGSPLSLECTVEGTSNPNLYWYRQAAGRGLQLLFYSVGIGQISSEVPQNLSASRPQDRQFILSSKKLLLSDSGFYLCAWISALTGTGAYEQYFGPGTRLTVT.